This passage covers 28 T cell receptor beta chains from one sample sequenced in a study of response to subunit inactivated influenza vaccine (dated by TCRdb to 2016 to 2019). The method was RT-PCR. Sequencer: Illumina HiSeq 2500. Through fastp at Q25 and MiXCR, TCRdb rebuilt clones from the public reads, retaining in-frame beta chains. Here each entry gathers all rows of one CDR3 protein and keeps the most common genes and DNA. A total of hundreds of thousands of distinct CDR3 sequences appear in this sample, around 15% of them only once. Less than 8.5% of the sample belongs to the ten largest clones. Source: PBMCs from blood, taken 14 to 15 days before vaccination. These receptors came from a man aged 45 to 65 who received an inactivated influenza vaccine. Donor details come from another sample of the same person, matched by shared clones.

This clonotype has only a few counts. The CDR3 DNA reads TGTGCCAGCAGCCCCGGACAGGGGATAAACATTCAGTACTTC. Translated, it gives CASSPGQGINIQYF. The chain carries TRBV7-9 and TRBJ2-4; TRBD1 matches at 9 bases. CDR3 length: 14 residues. The germline CDR1 and CDR2 sequences are SEHNR and FQNEAQ (reference sequence). The V and J ends lost 5 bases and 6 bases, in that order; junction bases with no gene match: 5.

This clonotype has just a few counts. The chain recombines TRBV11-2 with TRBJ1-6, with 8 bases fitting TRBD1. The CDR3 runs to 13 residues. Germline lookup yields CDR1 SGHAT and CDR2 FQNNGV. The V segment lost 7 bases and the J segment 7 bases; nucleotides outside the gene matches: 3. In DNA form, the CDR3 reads TGTGCCAGCACCCGGGACAGGAATTCACCCCTCCACTTT. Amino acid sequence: CASTRDRNSPLHF.

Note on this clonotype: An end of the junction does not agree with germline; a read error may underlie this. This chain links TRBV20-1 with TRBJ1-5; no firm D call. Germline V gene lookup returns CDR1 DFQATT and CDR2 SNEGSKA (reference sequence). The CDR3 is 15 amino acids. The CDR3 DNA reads TGCTGTGCTAGAGTACCGCGACCTAGCAATCAGCCCCAGCATTTT. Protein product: CCARVPRPSNQPQHF.

For the CDR3, the DNA is TGTGCCAGCAGTGAAGGGCTAGTCGGGGGCAATGAGCAGTTCTTC. Amino acid sequence: CASSEGLVGGNEQFF. The chain has TRBV2 and TRBJ2-1; perhaps TRBD2 as D (6 bases). CDR1 SNHLY and CDR2 FYNNEI come from the germline V gene. The CDR3 spans 15 residues. V was cut by 1 base and J by 6 bases, with 13 bases left in between.

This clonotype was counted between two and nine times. The CDR3 region is CASSFPFRRAPYEQYF. CDR3 sequence (DNA): TGTGCCAGCAGTTTCCCATTTAGGAGGGCCCCCTACGAGCAGTACTTC. The chain links TRBV12-3 or TRBV12-4 to TRBJ2-7, with a tentative D call TRBD2 (6 bases). The V end was cut by 3 bases, the J end by 2 bases, with 17 bases between. The CDR3 spans 16 residues.

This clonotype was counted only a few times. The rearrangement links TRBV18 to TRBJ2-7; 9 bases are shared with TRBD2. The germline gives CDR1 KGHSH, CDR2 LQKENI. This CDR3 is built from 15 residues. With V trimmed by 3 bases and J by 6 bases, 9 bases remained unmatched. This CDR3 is CASSPSSGTRGEQYF. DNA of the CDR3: TGTGCCAGCTCACCGTCTAGCGGGACCCGGGGCGAGCAGTACTTC.

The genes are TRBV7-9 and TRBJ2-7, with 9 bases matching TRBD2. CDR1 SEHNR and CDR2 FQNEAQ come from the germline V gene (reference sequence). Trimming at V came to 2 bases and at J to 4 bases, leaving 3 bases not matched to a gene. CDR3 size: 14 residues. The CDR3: CASSLSSGIYEQYF. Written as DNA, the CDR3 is TGTGCCAGCAGCTTATCTAGCGGGATATACGAGCAGTACTTC.

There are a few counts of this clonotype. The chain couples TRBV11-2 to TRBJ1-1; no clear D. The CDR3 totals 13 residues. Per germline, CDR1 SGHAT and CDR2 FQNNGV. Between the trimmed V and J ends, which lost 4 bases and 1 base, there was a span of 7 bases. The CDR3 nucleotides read TGTGCCAGCAGCTGGATAGAGAACACTGAAGCTTTCTTT. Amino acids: CASSWIENTEAFF. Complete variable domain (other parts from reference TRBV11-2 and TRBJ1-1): EAGVAQSPRYKIIEKRQSVAFWCNPISGHATLYWYQQILGQGPKLLIQFQNNGVVDDSQLPKDRFSAERLKGVDSTLKIQPAKLEDSAVYLCASSWIENTEAFFGQGTRLTVV.

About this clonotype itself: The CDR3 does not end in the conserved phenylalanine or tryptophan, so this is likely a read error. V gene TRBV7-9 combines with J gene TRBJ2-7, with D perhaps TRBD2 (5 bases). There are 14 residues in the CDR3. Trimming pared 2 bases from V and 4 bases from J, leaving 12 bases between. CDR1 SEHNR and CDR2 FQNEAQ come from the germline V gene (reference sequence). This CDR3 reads CASSLLGISYEQYS. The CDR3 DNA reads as TGTGCCAGCAGCTTACTCGGGATTTCATACGAGCAGTACTCC.

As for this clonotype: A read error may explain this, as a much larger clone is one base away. The CDR3 protein is CASSLNRDETQYF. The CDR3 DNA sequence: TGTGCCAGCAGTTTAAACAGGGATGAGACCCAGTACTTC. The rearrangement uses TRBV12-3 or TRBV12-4 and TRBJ2-5; TRBD1 is a possible D gene (6 bases). Trimming removed 2 bases at V and 5 bases at J, with 9 bases between. The length of the CDR3 is 13 residues.

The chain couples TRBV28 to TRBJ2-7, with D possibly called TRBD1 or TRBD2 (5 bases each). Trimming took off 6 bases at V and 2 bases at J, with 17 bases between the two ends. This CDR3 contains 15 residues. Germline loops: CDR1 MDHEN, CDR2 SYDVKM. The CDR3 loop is CASSNPGAIPYEQYF. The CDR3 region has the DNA TGTGCCAGCAGCAACCCCGGGGCTATTCCCTACGAGCAGTACTTC.

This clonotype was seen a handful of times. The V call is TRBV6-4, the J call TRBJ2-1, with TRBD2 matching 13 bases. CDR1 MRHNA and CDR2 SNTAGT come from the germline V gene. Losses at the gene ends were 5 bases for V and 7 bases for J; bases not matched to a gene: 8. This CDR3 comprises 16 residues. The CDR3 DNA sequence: TGTGCCAGCAGTTCACCATGGACTAGCGGGGGTAATGAGCAGTTCTTC. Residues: CASSSPWTSGGNEQFF.

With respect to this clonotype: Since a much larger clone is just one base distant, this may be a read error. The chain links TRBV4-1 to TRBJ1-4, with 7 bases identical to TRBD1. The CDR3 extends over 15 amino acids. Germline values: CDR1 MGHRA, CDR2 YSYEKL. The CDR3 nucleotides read TGCGCCAGCAGCCAAGCAGGGGGGACTAAGGAAAAACTGTTTTTT. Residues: CASSQAGGTKEKLFF.

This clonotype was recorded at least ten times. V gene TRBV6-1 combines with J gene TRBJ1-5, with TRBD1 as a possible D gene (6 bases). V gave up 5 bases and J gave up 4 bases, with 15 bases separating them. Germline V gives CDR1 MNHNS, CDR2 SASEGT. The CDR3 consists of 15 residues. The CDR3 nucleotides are TGTGCCAGCAGTCAAACCGGGGACACAAATCAGCCCCAGCATTTT. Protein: CASSQTGDTNQPQHF.

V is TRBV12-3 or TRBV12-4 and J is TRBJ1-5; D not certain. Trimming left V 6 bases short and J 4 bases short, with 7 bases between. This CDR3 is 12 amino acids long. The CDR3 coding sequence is TGTGCCAGCAGGTCGGATAATCAGCCCCAGCATTTT. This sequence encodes CASRSDNQPQHF.

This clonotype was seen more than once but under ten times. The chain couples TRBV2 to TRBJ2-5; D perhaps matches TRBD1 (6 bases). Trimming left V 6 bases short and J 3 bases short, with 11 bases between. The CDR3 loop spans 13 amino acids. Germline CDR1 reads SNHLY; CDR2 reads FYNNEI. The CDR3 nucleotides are TGTGCCAGCAGCGTGGACAGTAAAGAGACCCAGTACTTC. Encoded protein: CASSVDSKETQYF. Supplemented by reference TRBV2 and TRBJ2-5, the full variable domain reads EPEVTQTPSHQVTQMGQEVILRCVPISNHLYFYWYRQILGQKVEFLVSFYNNEISEKSEIFDDQFSVERPDGSNFTLKIRSTKLEDSAMYFCASSVDSKETQYFGPGTRLLVL.

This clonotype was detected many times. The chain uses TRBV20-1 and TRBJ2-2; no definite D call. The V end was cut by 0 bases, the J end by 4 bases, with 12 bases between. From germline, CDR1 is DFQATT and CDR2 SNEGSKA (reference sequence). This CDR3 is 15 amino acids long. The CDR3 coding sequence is TGCAGTGCTAGAGATCACAAGGGTTTCACCGGGGAGCTGTTTTTT. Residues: CSARDHKGFTGELFF.

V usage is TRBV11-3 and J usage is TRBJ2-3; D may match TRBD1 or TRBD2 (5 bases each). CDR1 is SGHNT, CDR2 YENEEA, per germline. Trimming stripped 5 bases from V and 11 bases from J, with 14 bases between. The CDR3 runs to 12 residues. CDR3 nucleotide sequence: TGTGCCAGCAGCCCCGGGACGGGGAAGCAGTATTTT. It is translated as CASSPGTGKQYF.

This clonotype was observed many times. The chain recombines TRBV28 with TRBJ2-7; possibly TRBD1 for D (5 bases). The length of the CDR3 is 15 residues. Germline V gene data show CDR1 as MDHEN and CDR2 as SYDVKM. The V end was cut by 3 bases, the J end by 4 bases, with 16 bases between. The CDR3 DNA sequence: TGTGCCAGCAGTTTTCCAGGGATGATGATATACGAGCAGTACTTC. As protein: CASSFPGMMIYEQYF.

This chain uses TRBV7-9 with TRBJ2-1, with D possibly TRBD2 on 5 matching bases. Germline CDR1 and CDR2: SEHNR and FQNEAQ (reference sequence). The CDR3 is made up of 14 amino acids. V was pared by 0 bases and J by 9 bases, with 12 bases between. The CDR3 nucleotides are TGTGCCAGCAGCTTAGCAGGGTTTGGACTTGAGCAGTTCTTC. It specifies CASSLAGFGLEQFF.

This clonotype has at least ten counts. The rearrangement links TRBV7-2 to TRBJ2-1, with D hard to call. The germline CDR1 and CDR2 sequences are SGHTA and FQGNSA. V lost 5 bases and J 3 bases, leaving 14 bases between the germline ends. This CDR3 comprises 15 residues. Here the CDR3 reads CASSPTDSRYNEQFF. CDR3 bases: TGTGCCAGCAGCCCCACAGATTCCCGCTACAATGAGCAGTTCTTC.

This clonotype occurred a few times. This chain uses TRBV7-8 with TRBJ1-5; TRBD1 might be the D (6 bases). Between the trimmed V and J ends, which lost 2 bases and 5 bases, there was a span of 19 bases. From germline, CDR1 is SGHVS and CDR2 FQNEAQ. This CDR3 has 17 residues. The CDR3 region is CASSLLPTGIFHQPQHF. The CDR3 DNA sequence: TGTGCCAGCAGCTTACTCCCGACAGGTATATTCCATCAGCCCCAGCATTTT.

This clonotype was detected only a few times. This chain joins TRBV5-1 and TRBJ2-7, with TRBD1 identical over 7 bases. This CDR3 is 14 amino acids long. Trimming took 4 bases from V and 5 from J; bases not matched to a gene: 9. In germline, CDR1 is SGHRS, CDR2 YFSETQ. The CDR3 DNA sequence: TGCGCCAGCAGCAGACAGACAGGGAGCCACGAGCAGTACTTC. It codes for CASSRQTGSHEQYF.

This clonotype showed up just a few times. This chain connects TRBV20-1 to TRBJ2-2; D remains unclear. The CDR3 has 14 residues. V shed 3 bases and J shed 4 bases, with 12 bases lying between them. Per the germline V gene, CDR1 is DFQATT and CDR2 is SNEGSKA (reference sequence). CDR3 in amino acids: CSASGFVGTGELFF. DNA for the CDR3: TGCAGTGCTAGTGGGTTTGTGGGCACCGGGGAGCTGTTTTTT.

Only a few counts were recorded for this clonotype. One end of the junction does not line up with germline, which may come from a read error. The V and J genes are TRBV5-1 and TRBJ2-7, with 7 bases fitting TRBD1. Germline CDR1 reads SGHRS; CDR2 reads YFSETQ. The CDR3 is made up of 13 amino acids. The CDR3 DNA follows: TGCGCCAGCAGCTTGACCCGGGACAGCTACCCGACCTTC. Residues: CASSLTRDSYPTF.

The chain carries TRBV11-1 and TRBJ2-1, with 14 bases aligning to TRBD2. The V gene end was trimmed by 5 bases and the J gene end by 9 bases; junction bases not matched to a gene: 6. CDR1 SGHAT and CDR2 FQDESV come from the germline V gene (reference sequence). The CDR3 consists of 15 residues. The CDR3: CASSIGTSGSLEQFF. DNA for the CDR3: TGTGCCAGCAGCATCGGGACTAGCGGGAGCCTTGAGCAGTTCTTC.

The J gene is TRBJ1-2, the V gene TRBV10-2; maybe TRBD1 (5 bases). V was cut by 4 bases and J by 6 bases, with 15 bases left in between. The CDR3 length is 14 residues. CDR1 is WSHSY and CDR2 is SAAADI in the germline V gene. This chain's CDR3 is CASSGLPRGDGYTF. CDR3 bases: TGCGCCAGCAGTGGCCTACCTCGGGGGGATGGCTACACCTTC.

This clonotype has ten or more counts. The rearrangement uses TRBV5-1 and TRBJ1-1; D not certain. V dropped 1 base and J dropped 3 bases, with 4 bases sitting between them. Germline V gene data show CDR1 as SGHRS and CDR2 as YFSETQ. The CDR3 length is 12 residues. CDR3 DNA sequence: TGCGCCAGCAGCTTGACCGACACTGAAGCTTTCTTT. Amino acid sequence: CASSLTDTEAFF.